Shown below are 32 T cell receptor beta chains from a single sample sequenced in a study of blood T cells in healthy people across ages. A sample-barcoded 5' primer and a J-beta primer mix were used in a second PCR of roughly 7 to 12 cycles. TCRdb analysed the 5' RACE reads with MiXCR anew, one entry per CDR3 protein. The table includes 600,000 to 850,000 distinct CDR3 sequences, 20% to 30% detected once. Separately, the same data were catalogued under a study of T cells of mothers and their children.

The sample comprised blood. The receptor source for this set is a boy aged 5-17 years in good health.

The chain employs TRBV7-9 and TRBJ1-1; unclear D gene. This CDR3 is 12 amino acids long. Trimming shortened V by 4 bases and J by 7 bases, and 10 bases separated the two germline ends. Germline values: CDR1 SEHNR, CDR2 FQNEAQ (reference sequence). Here the CDR3 DNA reads TGTGCCAGCAGCTGGTTGACGGATGAAGCTTTCTTT. It specifies CASSWLTDEAFF.

The rearrangement uses TRBV7-2 and TRBJ2-3; D is perhaps TRBD2 (7 bases). Germline-derived CDR1 and CDR2 are SGHTA and FQGNSA. This CDR3 is built from 18 residues. V was clipped by 4 bases and J by 2 bases, with 22 bases between them. The CDR3 coding sequence is TGTGCCAGCAGCTCGCTGGGGGCGGGAGAATGGTTCACAGATACGCAGTATTTT. As protein: CASSSLGAGEWFTDTQYF.

This clonotype turned up a few times. The J gene is TRBJ2-7, the V gene TRBV12-3 or TRBV12-4; D possibly corresponds to TRBD2 (6 bases). This CDR3 has 17 residues. V was pared by 6 bases and J by 4 bases, with 25 bases between. The CDR3 spells CASSPFGGDASLYEQYF. The DNA for the CDR3 is TGTGCCAGCAGCCCATTTGGAGGGGACGCTAGCCTTTACGAGCAGTACTTC.

This clonotype was picked up a small number of times. The rearrangement joins TRBV12-5 to TRBJ2-1, with 8 bases lining up with TRBD1. Germline CDR1 LGHNT, CDR2 FRNRAP. The CDR3 has 20 residues. With 0 bases clipped from V and 4 bases from J, the junction kept 17 bases outside the gene matches. The CDR3 DNA reads TGTGCTAGTGGTTTGGTAAAAAAATCGGGACAGGTACCTGATTACAATGAGCAGTTCTTC. Its protein product is CASGLVKKSGQVPDYNEQFF. Variable domain in full (rest from reference TRBV12-5 and TRBJ2-1): DARVTQTPRHKVTEMGQEVTMRCQPILGHNTVFWYRQTMMQGLELLAYFRNRAPLDDSGMPKDRFSAEMPDATLATLKIQPSEPRDSAVYFCASGLVKKSGQVPDYNEQFFGPGTRLTVL.

The chain recombines TRBV11-3 with TRBJ2-5; D is unresolved. Germline lookup yields CDR1 SGHNT and CDR2 YENEEA. The V and J ends lost 5 bases and 5 bases respectively, with 12 bases between them. The CDR3 contains 13 residues. The CDR3 sequence: CASSEGWSETQYF. The CDR3 DNA reads TGTGCCAGCAGCGAAGGATGGTCGGAGACCCAGTACTTC.

This clonotype was found a few times. V usage is TRBV7-9 and J usage is TRBJ2-7; TRBD2 aligns across 10 bases. The CDR3 runs to 15 residues. Germline loops: CDR1 SEHNR, CDR2 FQNEAQ (reference sequence). V was clipped by 4 bases and J by 4 bases; unmatched bases: 7. The CDR3 loop is CASSSRASGSYEQYF. The DNA for the CDR3 is TGTGCCAGCAGCTCGCGGGCTAGCGGGAGTTACGAGCAGTACTTC.

This clonotype was seen more than once but under ten times. V usage is TRBV5-1 and J usage is TRBJ2-5; D call uncertain. Germline loops: CDR1 SGHRS, CDR2 YFSETQ. This CDR3 is 12 amino acids long. The V gene lost 4 bases and the J gene lost 2 bases, with 6 bases spanning the gap. The CDR3 sequence is CASSIEQETQYF. The CDR3 DNA is TGCGCCAGCAGCATCGAACAAGAGACCCAGTACTTC.

The rearrangement joins TRBV11-2 to TRBJ2-5; D may be TRBD2 (6 bases). Germline CDR1 is SGHAT and CDR2 is FQNNGV. The CDR3 loop spans 16 amino acids. V was trimmed by 4 bases and J by 5 bases, leaving 20 bases between them. CDR3 sequence reads: CASSSRIHLGGETQYF. CDR3 in DNA: TGTGCCAGCAGCTCCCGAATCCACCTTGGGGGGGAGACCCAGTACTTC.

This clonotype was picked up many times. J is TRBJ2-2 and V is TRBV12-3 or TRBV12-4; D ambiguous. The CDR3 length is 13 residues. V dropped 1 base and J dropped 7 bases, with 7 bases sitting between them. The CDR3 reads CASSLVSDGELFF. The DNA of the CDR3 is TGTGCCAGCAGTTTAGTCTCTGACGGGGAGCTGTTTTTT.

This clonotype was counted between two and nine times. The chain links TRBV2 to TRBJ2-7; no reliable D call. CDR3 length: 14 residues. The V gene's germline CDR1 is SNHLY and CDR2 FYNNEI. V gave up 2 bases and J gave up 7 bases, with 15 bases separating them. CDR3 bases: TGTGCCAGCAGTGAACTGGACGGTACTATGGAGCAGTACTTC. Translating gives CASSELDGTMEQYF.

This clonotype was counted only a few times. The chain uses TRBV12-3 or TRBV12-4 and TRBJ1-2; possible D gene TRBD1, 6 bases. CDR3 length: 13 residues. Trimming shortened V by 0 bases and J by 8 bases, and 10 bases separated the two germline ends. Here the CDR3 reads CASSLAAGGGYTF. CDR3 bases: TGTGCCAGCAGTTTAGCGGCGGGGGGCGGCTACACCTTC.

The chain couples TRBV20-1 to TRBJ1-3, with no clear D. The length of the CDR3 is 11 residues. The germline gives CDR1 DFQATT, CDR2 SNEGSKA (reference sequence). V lost 5 bases and J 4 bases, leaving 6 bases between the germline ends. CDR3 bases: TGCAGTGCTCGACGGGGAAACACCATATATTTT. Its protein product is CSARRGNTIYF.

This chain links TRBV9 with TRBJ1-1, with 9 bases identical to TRBD1. Germline-derived CDR1 and CDR2 are SGDLS and YYNGEE. The CDR3 extends over 16 amino acids. Trimming cost V 3 bases and J 6 bases; bases outside gene matches: 12. Here the CDR3 DNA reads TGTGCCAGCAGCGGCGGGACAGGGACAGTCAAATCTGAAGCTTTCTTT. This sequence encodes CASSGGTGTVKSEAFF. Complete variable domain (other parts from reference TRBV9 and TRBJ1-1): DSGVTQTPKHLITATGQRVTLRCSPRSGDLSVYWYQQSLDQGLQFLIQYYNGEERAKGNILERFSAQQFPDLHSELNLSSLELGDSALYFCASSGGTGTVKSEAFFGQGTRLTVV.

This clonotype turned up a few times. This chain joins TRBV29-1 and TRBJ1-3, with TRBD1 identical over 9 bases. Germline trimming cut 7 bases from V and 1 base from J; bases unmatched to any gene: 11. Germline CDR1 reads SQVTM; CDR2 reads ANQGSEA. This CDR3 is 16 amino acids long. The CDR3 DNA sequence: TGCAGCGCCCGTCCCGGACAGGGGCTGTCTGGAAACACCATATATTTT. Translated: CSARPGQGLSGNTIYF.

The gene calls are TRBV11-2 and TRBJ2-7; 12 nucleotides align to TRBD2. J gave up 4 bases and V 4 bases, and 8 bases lay outside the gene matches. Germline CDR1 is SGHAT and CDR2 is FQNNGV. This CDR3 is built from 16 residues. In nucleotides, the CDR3 is TGTGCCAGCAGCTCACTAGCGGGAGGTTTGGAGTACGAGCAGTACTTC. Translating it yields CASSSLAGGLEYEQYF.

The rearrangement joins TRBV5-1 to TRBJ2-7; D is possibly TRBD2 (5 bases). Trimming removed 3 bases at V and 1 base at J, with 11 bases between. The length of the CDR3 is 14 residues. The germline gives CDR1 SGHRS, CDR2 YFSETQ. In nucleotides, the CDR3 is TGCGCCAGCAGCTCCGAACCGGGGTCCTACGAGCAGTACTTC. Its protein product is CASSSEPGSYEQYF.

This clonotype was picked up a small number of times. The chain combines TRBV9 with TRBJ2-5, with D perhaps being TRBD1 or TRBD2 (5 bases each). The J call is in doubt because the DNA end fits TRBJ2-7 better. The CDR3 totals 13 residues. Germline lookup yields CDR1 SGDLS and CDR2 YYNGEE. This chain's CDR3 is CASSPFGGYEQYF. The CDR3 bases are TGTGCCAGCAGCCCATTTGGGGGCTACGAGCAGTACTTC.

This clonotype came up once. The V and J genes are TRBV28 and TRBJ2-3, with TRBD2 matching 16 bases. This CDR3 spans 17 amino acids. CDR1 and CDR2 from the germline V gene are MDHEN and SYDVKM. With V trimmed by 5 bases and J by 3 bases, 5 bases remained unmatched. The CDR3 DNA follows: TGTGCCAGCAGTCCTCCGGGACTAGCGGGAGGGACAGATACGCAGTATTTT. This codes for CASSPPGLAGGTDTQYF.

This clonotype came up a few times. The chain couples TRBV12-3 or TRBV12-4 to TRBJ1-4; D not certain. There are 13 residues in the CDR3. Trimming left V 5 bases short and J 8 bases short, with 12 bases between. CDR3 bases: TGTGCCAGCAGTCCGGTCGCGTGGGAAAAACTGTTTTTT. Translating it yields CASSPVAWEKLFF.

The chain is built from TRBV29-1 and TRBJ2-7; possible D gene TRBD2, 6 bases. This CDR3 is built from 13 residues. Germline CDR1 and CDR2: SQVTM and ANQGSEA. The V gene lost 6 bases and the J gene lost 4 bases, with 16 bases spanning the gap. CDR3 region: CSVGLSGRYEQYF. The CDR3 DNA follows: TGCAGCGTCGGCCTTAGCGGCCGGTACGAGCAGTACTTC.

This clonotype turned up a few times. The chain uses TRBV5-6 and TRBJ2-5; D is perhaps TRBD2 (5 bases). The J call may be faulty, since TRBJ2-7 better matches the DNA end. This CDR3 is 15 amino acids long. CDR1 is SGHDT, CDR2 YYEEEE, per germline. The CDR3 protein is CASSHAPLGSYEQYF. In DNA, the CDR3 is TGTGCCAGCAGCCACGCCCCACTTGGGAGTTACGAGCAGTACTTC.

This clonotype was counted a few times. It is likely a read error, because the conserved phenylalanine at the end of the CDR3 is missing. Because the CDR3's place on the DNA is in doubt, the DNA is left out and the CDR3 is given as listed by TCRdb. The genes are TRBV24-1 and TRBJ1-3; the table's D gene call, TRBD1, was not cross checked with the DNA. Germline V gives CDR1 KGHDR, CDR2 SFDVKD. The CDR3 spans 10 amino acids, including both terminal residues. The CDR3 sequence: CATGRTGAFL.

This chain joins TRBV27 and TRBJ1-1, with D unresolved. V was shortened by 0 bases and J by 5 bases, with 10 bases between the two germline ends. The CDR3 totals 14 residues. Germline CDR1 reads MNHEY; CDR2 reads SMNVEV (reference sequence). The CDR3 here is CASSLSGIGTEAFF. CDR3 nucleotides: TGTGCCAGCAGTTTATCAGGGATTGGTACTGAAGCTTTCTTT.

The chain recombines TRBV29-1 with TRBJ2-7; 10 bases line up with TRBD2. This CDR3 is built from 14 residues. After removal of 5 bases from V and 1 base from J, the junction contained 5 bases not matched to a gene. Germline loops: CDR1 SQVTM, CDR2 ANQGSEA. Here the CDR3 reads CSVTGTSESYEQYF. The CDR3 region has the DNA TGCAGCGTTACCGGGACTAGCGAATCCTACGAGCAGTACTTC.

The sample holds a few counts of this clonotype. This chain uses TRBV3-1 with TRBJ2-7; D is uncertain. V gave up 0 bases and J gave up 2 bases, with 11 bases separating them. This CDR3 contains 15 residues. The germline V gene encodes CDR1 LGHDT and CDR2 YNNKEL (reference sequence). The DNA for the CDR3 is TGTGCCAGCAGCCAAGATCTGACCGAGACCTACGAGCAGTACTTC. Its translation is CASSQDLTETYEQYF.

In this sample, this clonotype turned up a few times. The chain couples TRBV6-6 to TRBJ1-1; TRBD1 is a possible D gene (6 bases). There are 15 residues in the CDR3. Trimming shortened V by 6 bases and J by 2 bases, and 16 bases separated the two germline ends. Per the germline V gene, CDR1 is MNHNY and CDR2 is SVGAGI (reference sequence). The CDR3 coding sequence is TGTGCCAGCAGCACCGCCGGGGGCGGCAACACTGAAGCTTTCTTT. This encodes CASSTAGGGNTEAFF.

The chain links TRBV29-1 to TRBJ1-2; 9 nucleotides line up with TRBD1. Losses at the gene ends were 3 bases for V and 6 bases for J; bases not matched to a gene: 5. CDR1 SQVTM and CDR2 ANQGSEA come from the germline V gene. The length of the CDR3 is 13 residues. The CDR3 reads CSVDLTGGNGYTF. The CDR3 DNA reads as TGCAGCGTTGATTTGACAGGGGGTAATGGCTACACCTTC.

The chain is built from TRBV29-1 and TRBJ2-7; D is ambiguous. From germline, CDR1 is SQVTM and CDR2 ANQGSEA. V was pared by 2 bases and J by 3 bases, with 11 bases between. The CDR3 loop spans 13 amino acids. This chain's CDR3 is CSVELVGIYEQYF. CDR3 nucleotides: TGCAGCGTTGAATTGGTAGGCATCTACGAGCAGTACTTC.

In DNA form, the CDR3 reads TGTGCCAGCCCGCGAAGGGAGAGGACACCCTCCTACGAGCAGTACTTC. Amino acid sequence: CASPRRERTPSYEQYF. The rearrangement links TRBV21-1 to TRBJ2-5; TRBD2 is the table's D call, not checked against the DNA. The last part of the DNA fits TRBJ2-7 better; the J call may be wrong. TRBV21-1 is a pseudogene locus. The length of the CDR3 is 16 residues.

The gene calls are TRBV24-1 and TRBJ2-5, with 10 bases fitting TRBD1. Near its end, the DNA agrees better with TRBJ2-1, so the J call may be wrong. This CDR3 region has 18 residues. From germline, CDR1 is KGHDR and CDR2 SFDVKD. The CDR3 loop reads CATSDLGSGTGDNNEQFF. Written as DNA, the CDR3 is TGTGCCACCAGTGATTTAGGATCCGGGACAGGGGATAACAATGAGCAGTTCTTC.

This clonotype was observed a few times. The chain has TRBV6-1 and TRBJ2-5; the D is unclear. V lost 0 bases to trimming and J lost 2 bases, with 10 bases between them. The CDR3 contains 15 residues. CDR1 is MNHNS and CDR2 is SASEGT in the germline V gene. This chain's CDR3 is CASSEALGIQETQYF. The CDR3 nucleotides read TGTGCCAGCAGTGAAGCGCTGGGGATTCAAGAGACCCAGTACTTC.

This clonotype was detected only a few times. The chain couples TRBV3-1 to TRBJ2-1; TRBD1 agrees at 8 bases. Germline CDR1 LGHDT, CDR2 YNNKEL (reference sequence). Trimming removed 4 bases from V and 6 bases from J; junction bases left unmatched: 5. This CDR3 is built from 14 residues. The CDR3 DNA reads TGTGCCAGCAGCCCCTTGGACAGGGCCAATGAGCAGTTCTTC. Encoded protein: CASSPLDRANEQFF.